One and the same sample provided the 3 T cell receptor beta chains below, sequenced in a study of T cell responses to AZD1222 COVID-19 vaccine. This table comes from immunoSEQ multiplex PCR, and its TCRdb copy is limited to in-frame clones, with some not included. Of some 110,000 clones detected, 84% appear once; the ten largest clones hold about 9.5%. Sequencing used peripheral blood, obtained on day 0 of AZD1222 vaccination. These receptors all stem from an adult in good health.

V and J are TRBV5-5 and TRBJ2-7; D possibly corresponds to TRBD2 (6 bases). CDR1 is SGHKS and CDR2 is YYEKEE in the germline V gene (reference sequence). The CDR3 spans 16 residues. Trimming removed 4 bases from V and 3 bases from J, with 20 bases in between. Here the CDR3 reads CASSPLSGGLVYEQYF. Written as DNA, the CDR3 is TGTGCCAGCAGCCCTCTCAGTGGAGGGCTGGTCTACGAGCAGTACTTC.

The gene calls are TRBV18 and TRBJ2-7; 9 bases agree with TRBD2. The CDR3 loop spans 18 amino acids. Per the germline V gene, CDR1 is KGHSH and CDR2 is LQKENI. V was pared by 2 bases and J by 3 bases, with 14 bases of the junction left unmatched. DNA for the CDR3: TGTGCCAGCTCACCATATTGGCTTGAGACTAGCGGCCTCTACGAGCAGTACTTC. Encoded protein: CASSPYWLETSGLYEQYF.

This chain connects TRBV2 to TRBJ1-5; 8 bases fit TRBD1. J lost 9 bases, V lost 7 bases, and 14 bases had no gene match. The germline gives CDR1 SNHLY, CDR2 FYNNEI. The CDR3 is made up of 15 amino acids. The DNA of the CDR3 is TGTGCCAGCACCAGGGGGCGTATGCTACGTGTGCCCCAGCATTTT. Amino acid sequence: CASTRGRMLRVPQHF. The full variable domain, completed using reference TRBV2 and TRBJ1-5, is EPEVTQTPSHQVTQMGQEVILRCVPISNHLYFYWYRQILGQKVEFLVSFYNNEISEKSEIFDDQFSVERPDGSNFTLKIRSTKLEDSAMYFCASTRGRMLRVPQHFGDGTRLSIL.